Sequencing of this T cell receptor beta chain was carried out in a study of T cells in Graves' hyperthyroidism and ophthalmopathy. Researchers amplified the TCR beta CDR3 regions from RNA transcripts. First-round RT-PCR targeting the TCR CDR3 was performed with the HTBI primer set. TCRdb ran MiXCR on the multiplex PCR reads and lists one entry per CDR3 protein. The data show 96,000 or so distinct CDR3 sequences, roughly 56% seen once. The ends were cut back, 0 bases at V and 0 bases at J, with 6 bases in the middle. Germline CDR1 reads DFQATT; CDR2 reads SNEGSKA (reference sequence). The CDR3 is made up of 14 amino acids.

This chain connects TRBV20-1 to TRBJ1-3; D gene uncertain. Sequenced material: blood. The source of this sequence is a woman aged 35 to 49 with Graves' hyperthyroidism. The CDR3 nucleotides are TGCAGTGCTAGAGAAGTGAGCTCTGGAAACACCATATATTTT. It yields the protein CSAREVSSGNTIYF.